The 3 T cell receptor beta chains below come from one sample, sequenced in a study of control samples from healthy donors and cancer patients. The table came from immunoSEQ multiplex PCR; TCRdb's copy has only in-frame clones and leaves some out. The sample holds about 42,000 clones; 70% to 90% are singletons and the top ten take 45% to 50%. The sequenced sample was blood. The receptors originated from a man between 60 and 70 years old in good health.

The V gene is TRBV9, the J gene TRBJ2-3, with 11 bases that match TRBD2. The CDR3 spans 18 residues. From germline, CDR1 is SGDLS and CDR2 YYNGEE. The junction had 10 bases not matched to a gene; V was cut back by 0 bases and J by 4 bases. CDR3 region: CASSVGLAGMSQPDTQYF. Written as DNA, the CDR3 is TGTGCCAGCAGCGTAGGACTAGCGGGAATGAGTCAGCCAGATACGCAGTATTTT.

The rearrangement joins TRBV28 to TRBJ1-3; TRBD1 agrees at 11 bases. Germline V CDR1 and CDR2: MDHEN, SYDVKM. With V trimmed by 2 bases and J by 0 bases, 3 bases remained unmatched. CDR3 size: 17 residues. CDR3 sequence reads: CASSLGQGATSGNTIYF. CDR3 nucleotides: TGTGCCAGCAGTTTAGGACAGGGGGCTACCTCTGGAAACACCATATATTTT. Supplemented by reference TRBV28 and TRBJ1-3, the full variable domain reads DVKVTQSSRYLVKRTGEKVFLECVQDMDHENMFWYRQDPGLGLRLIYFSYDVKMKEKGDIPEGYSVSREKKERFSLILESASTNQTSMYLCASSLGQGATSGNTIYFGEGSWLTVV.

This clone occurred once. This chain connects TRBV5-8 to TRBJ2-5, with 7 bases aligning to TRBD1. V was pared by 0 bases and J by 2 bases, with 10 bases of the junction left unmatched. Germline lookup yields CDR1 SGHTS and CDR2 YDEGEE. The CDR3 is made up of 17 amino acids. The CDR3: CASSLGTGFRQQETQYF. The DNA of the CDR3 is TGTGCCAGCAGCTTGGGGACAGGATTTAGGCAGCAAGAGACCCAGTACTTC.